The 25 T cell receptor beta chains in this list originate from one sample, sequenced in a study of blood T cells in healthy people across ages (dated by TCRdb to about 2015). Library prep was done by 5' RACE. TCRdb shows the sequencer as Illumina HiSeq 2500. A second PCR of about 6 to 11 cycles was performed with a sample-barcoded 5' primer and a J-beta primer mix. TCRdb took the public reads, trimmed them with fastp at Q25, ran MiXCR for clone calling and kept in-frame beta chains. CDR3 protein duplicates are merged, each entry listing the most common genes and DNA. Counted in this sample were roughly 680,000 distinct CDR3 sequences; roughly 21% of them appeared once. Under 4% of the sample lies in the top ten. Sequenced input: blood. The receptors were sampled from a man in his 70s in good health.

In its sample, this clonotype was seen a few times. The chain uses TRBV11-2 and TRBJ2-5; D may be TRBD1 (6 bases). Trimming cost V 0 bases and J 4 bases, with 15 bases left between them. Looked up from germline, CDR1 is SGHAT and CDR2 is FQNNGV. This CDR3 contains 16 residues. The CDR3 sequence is CASSLEGRGVTETQYF. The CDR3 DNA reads TGTGCCAGCAGCTTAGAAGGCAGGGGAGTTACAGAGACCCAGTACTTC.

In DNA, the CDR3 is TGTGCCAGCAGTTTAGGGGCTAGCGGGACGAACACCGGGGAGCTGTTTTTT. Protein product: CASSLGASGTNTGELFF. V usage is TRBV12-3 or TRBV12-4 and J usage is TRBJ2-2, with 9 nucleotides matching TRBD2. The CDR3 contains 17 residues. The ends lost 1 base at V and 0 bases at J; junction bases unmatched: 3.

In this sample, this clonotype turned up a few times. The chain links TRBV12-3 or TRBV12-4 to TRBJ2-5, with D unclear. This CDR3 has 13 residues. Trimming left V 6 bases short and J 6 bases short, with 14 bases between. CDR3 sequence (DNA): TGTGCCAGCAGGCTTCAGAGTGGGCAGACCCAGTACTTC. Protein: CASRLQSGQTQYF.

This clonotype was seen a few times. CDR3 DNA: TGCAGCGTTGTGGTGGCAGCGGGCACTGAAGCTTTCTTT. Its translation is CSVVVAAGTEAFF. The genes are TRBV29-1 and TRBJ1-1; D unresolved. The CDR3 has 13 amino acids. Trimming shortened V by 4 bases and J by 4 bases, and 13 bases separated the two germline ends. Germline-derived CDR1 and CDR2 are SQVTM and ANQGSEA.

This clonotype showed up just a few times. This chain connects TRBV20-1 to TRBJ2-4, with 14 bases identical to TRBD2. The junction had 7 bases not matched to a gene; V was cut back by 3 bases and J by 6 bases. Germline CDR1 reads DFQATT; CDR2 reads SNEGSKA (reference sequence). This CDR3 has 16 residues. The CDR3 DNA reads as TGCAGTGCTAGTAGGGGGACTAGCGGGAGTGGAAACATTCAGTACTTC. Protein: CSASRGTSGSGNIQYF.

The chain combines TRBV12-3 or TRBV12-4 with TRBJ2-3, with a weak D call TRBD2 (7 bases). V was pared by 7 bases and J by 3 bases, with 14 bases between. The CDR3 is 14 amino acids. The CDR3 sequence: CASTLGGATDTQYF. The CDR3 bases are TGTGCCAGCACCTTAGGGGGGGCAACAGATACGCAGTATTTT.

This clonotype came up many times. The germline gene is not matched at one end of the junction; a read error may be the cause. CDR3 amino acids: CASSQEGYEQYF. CDR3 DNA: TGCGCCAGCAGCCAAGAAGGCTACGAGCAGTACTTC. The rearrangement uses TRBV3-1 and TRBJ2-7, with D uncertain. The CDR3 loop spans 12 amino acids. Germline loops: CDR1 LGHDT, CDR2 YNNKEL (reference sequence).

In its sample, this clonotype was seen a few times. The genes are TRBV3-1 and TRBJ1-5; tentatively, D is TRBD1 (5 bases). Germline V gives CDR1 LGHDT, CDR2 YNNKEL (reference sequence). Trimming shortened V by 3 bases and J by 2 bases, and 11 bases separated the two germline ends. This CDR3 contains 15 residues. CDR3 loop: CASSHTSGGNQPQHF. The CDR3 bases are TGTGCCAGCAGCCACACATCGGGGGGCAATCAGCCCCAGCATTTT.

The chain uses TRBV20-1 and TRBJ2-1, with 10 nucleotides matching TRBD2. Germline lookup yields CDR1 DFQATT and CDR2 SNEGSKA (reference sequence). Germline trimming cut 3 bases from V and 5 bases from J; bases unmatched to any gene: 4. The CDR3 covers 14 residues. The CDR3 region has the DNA TGCAGTGCTAGCGGACTAGCGGTCAACAATGAGCAGTTCTTC. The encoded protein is CSASGLAVNNEQFF.

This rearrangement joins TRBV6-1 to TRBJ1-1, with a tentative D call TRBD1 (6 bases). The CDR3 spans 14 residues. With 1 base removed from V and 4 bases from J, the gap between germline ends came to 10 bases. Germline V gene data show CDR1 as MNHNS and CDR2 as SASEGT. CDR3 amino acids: CASSEVDSSTEAFF. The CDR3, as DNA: TGTGCCAGCAGTGAAGTGGACAGTTCCACTGAAGCTTTCTTT.

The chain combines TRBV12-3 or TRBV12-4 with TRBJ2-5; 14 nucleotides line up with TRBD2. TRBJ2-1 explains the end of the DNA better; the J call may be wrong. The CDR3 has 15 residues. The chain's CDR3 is CASSAGLAGGDEQFF. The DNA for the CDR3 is TGTGCCAGCAGCGCCGGACTAGCGGGAGGAGATGAGCAGTTCTTC.

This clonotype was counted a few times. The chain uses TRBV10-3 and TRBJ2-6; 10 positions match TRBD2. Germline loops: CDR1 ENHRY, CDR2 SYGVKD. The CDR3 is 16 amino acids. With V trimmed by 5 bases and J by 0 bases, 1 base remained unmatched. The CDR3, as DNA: TGTGCCATCAGTACTAGCGGGATCTCTGGGGCCAACGTCCTGACTTTC. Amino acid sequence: CAISTSGISGANVLTF.

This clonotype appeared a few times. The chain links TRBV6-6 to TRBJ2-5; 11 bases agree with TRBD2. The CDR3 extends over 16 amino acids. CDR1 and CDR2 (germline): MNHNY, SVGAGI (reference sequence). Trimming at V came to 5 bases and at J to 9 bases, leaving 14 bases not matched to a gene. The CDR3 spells CASSTTGTSGQAAQYF. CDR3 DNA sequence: TGTGCCAGCAGTACGACCGGGACTAGCGGTCAGGCGGCCCAGTACTTC.

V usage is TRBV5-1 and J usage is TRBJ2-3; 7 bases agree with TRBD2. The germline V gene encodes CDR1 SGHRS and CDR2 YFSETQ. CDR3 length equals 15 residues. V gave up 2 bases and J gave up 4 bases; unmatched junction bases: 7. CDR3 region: CASSFGGRRSDTQYF. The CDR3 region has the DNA TGCGCCAGCAGCTTTGGCGGGAGAAGGTCAGATACGCAGTATTTT.

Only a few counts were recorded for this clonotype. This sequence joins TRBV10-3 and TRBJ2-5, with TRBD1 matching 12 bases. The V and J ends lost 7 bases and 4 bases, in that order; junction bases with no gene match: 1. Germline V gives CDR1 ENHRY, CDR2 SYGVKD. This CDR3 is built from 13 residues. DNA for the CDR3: TGTGCCATCATGGGACAGGGGGCAGAGACCCAGTACTTC. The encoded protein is CAIMGQGAETQYF.

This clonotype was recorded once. CDR3 protein: CASSQEPADSGANVLTF. The DNA for the CDR3 is TGCGCCAGCAGCCAAGAACCAGCGGACTCTGGGGCCAACGTCCTGACTTTC. The chain is built from TRBV4-3 and TRBJ2-6, with a tentative D call TRBD2 (5 bases). This CDR3 comprises 17 residues. The V end was cut by 0 bases, the J end by 0 bases, with 9 bases between. Germline lookup yields CDR1 LGHNA and CDR2 YSLEER.

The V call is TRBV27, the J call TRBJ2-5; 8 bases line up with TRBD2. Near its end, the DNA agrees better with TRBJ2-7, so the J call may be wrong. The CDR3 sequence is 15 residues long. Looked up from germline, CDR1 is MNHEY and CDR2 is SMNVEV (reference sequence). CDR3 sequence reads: CASSSTRGGRGEQYF. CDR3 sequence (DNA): TGTGCCAGCAGTTCGACCCGCGGGGGGCGGGGCGAGCAGTACTTC.

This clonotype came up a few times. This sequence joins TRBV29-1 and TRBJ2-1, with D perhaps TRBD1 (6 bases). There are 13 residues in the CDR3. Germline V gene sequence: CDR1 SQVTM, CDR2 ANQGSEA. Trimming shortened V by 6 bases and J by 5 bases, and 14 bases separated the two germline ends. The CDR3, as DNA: TGCAGCGTCCGACAGGACGGAAACAATGAGCAGTTCTTC. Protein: CSVRQDGNNEQFF.

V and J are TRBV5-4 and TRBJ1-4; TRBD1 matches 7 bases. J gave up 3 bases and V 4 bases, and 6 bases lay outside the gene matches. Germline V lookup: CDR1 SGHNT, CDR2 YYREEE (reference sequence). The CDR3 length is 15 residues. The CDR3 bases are TGTGCCAGCAGCGTGTCAGGGGGTGCTAATGAAAAACTGTTTTTT. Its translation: CASSVSGGANEKLFF.

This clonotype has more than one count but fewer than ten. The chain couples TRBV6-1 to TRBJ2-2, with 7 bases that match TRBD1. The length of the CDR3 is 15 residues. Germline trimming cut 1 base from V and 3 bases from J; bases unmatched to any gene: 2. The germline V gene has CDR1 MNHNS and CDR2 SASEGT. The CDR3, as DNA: TGTGCCAGCAGTGAAGGACAGGGATACACCGGGGAGCTGTTTTTT. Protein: CASSEGQGYTGELFF.

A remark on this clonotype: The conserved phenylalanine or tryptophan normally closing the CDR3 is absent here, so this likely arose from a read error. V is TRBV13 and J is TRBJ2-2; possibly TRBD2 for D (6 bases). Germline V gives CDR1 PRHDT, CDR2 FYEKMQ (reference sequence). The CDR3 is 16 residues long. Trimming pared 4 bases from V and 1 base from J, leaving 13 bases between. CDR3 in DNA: TGTGCCAGCAGCTCCTCGGACTACAAGAACACCGGGGAGCTGTTTCTT. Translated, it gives CASSSSDYKNTGELFL.

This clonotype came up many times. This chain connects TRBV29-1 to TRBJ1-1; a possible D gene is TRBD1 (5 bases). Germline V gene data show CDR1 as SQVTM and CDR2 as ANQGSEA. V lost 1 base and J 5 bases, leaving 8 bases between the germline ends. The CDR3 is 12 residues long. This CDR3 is CSVEGRGTEAFF. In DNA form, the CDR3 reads TGCAGCGTTGAAGGTCGGGGGACTGAAGCTTTCTTT.

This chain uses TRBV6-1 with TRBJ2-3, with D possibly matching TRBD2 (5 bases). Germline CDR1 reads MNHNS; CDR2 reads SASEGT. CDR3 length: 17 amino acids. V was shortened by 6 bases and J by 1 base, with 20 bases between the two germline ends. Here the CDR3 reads CASSLPGVGRGTDTQYF. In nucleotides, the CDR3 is TGTGCCAGCAGCCTCCCCGGGGTGGGCCGCGGCACAGATACGCAGTATTTT.

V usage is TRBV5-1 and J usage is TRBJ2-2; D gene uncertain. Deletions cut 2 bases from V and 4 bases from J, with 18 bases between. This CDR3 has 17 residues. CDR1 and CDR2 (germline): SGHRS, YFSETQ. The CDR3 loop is CASSFSPRGSSTGELFF. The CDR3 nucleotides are TGCGCCAGCAGCTTCTCCCCACGCGGATCGAGCACCGGGGAGCTGTTTTTT. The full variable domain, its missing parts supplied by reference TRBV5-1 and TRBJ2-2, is KAGVTQTPRYLIKTRGQQVTLSCSPISGHRSVSWYQQTPGQGLQFLFEYFSETQRNKGNFPGRFSGRQFSNSRSEMNVSTLELGDSALYLCASSFSPRGSSTGELFFGEGSRLTVL.

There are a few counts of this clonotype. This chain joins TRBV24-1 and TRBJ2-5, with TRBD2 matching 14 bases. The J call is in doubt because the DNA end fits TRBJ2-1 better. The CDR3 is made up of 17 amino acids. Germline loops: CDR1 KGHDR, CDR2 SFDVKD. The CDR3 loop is CATSERGTSGSGNEQFF. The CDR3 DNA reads TGTGCCACCAGTGAAAGAGGGACTAGCGGGAGCGGTAATGAGCAGTTCTTC.